These 25 T cell receptor beta chains share one sample of origin, sequenced in a study of T cells and Merkel cell carcinoma outcomes. The method was immunoSEQ multiplex PCR; TCRdb's version includes in-frame clones alone and lacks a portion of them. The sample includes roughly 13,000 clones, about nine tenths of them seen just once. The specimen was tumor tissue from Merkel cell carcinoma. Source of these receptors: a human donor with Merkel cell carcinoma.

V usage is TRBV11-2 and J usage is TRBJ2-7, with TRBD1 matching over 8 bases. The germline V gene has CDR1 SGHAT and CDR2 FQNNGV. The CDR3 has 14 residues. Unmatched junction bases numbered 4, after V lost 3 bases and J lost 3 bases. Here the CDR3 reads CASSLGQAVYEQYF. CDR3 DNA: TGTGCCAGCAGCTTGGGACAGGCAGTCTACGAGCAGTACTTC.

The chain uses TRBV7-2 and TRBJ1-3; perhaps TRBD1 as D (6 bases). The CDR3 totals 14 residues. Per germline, CDR1 SGHTA and CDR2 FQGNSA. V was clipped by 6 bases and J by 4 bases, with 13 bases between them. CDR3 sequence reads: CASSVMGGGNTIYF. In DNA form, the CDR3 reads TGTGCCAGCAGTGTAATGGGGGGCGGAAACACCATATATTTT. The whole variable domain, filled in from reference TRBV7-2 and TRBJ1-3, reads GAGVSQSPSNKVTEKGKDVELRCDPISGHTALYWYRQSLGQGLEFLIYFQGNSAPDKSGLPSDRFSAERTGGSVSTLTIQRTQQEDSAVYLCASSVMGGGNTIYFGEGSWLTVV.

The J gene is TRBJ1-1, the V gene TRBV10-3, with TRBD1 as a possible D gene (5 bases). V dropped 6 bases and J dropped 1 base, with 12 bases sitting between them. This CDR3 region has 14 residues. Germline values: CDR1 ENHRY, CDR2 SYGVKD. CDR3 DNA: TGTGCCATCAGACCCGGGACTGGGAACACTGAAGCTTTCTTT. The encoded protein is CAIRPGTGNTEAFF.

The chain uses TRBV27 and TRBJ2-3; possible D gene TRBD1, 5 bases. Germline CDR1 is MNHEY and CDR2 is SMNVEV (reference sequence). Trimming pared 5 bases from V and 8 bases from J, leaving 17 bases between. The CDR3 has 14 residues. The CDR3: CASSGAGRIGTQYF. In nucleotides, the CDR3 is TGTGCCAGCAGTGGGGCAGGGCGTATTGGTACGCAGTATTTT.

J is TRBJ1-4 and V is TRBV4-3; D gene uncertain. The CDR3 totals 15 residues. Germline-derived CDR1 and CDR2 are LGHNA and YSLEER. Trimming shortened V by 0 bases and J by 0 bases, and 5 bases separated the two germline ends. CDR3 sequence reads: CASSQETATNEKLFF. The CDR3 nucleotides read TGCGCCAGCAGCCAAGAGACGGCAACTAATGAAAAACTGTTTTTT.

The chain has TRBV5-1 and TRBJ2-7; 9 bases align to TRBD2. The length of the CDR3 is 15 residues. Germline V gene sequence: CDR1 SGHRS, CDR2 YFSETQ. J lost 6 bases, V lost 4 bases, and 11 bases had no gene match. For the CDR3, the DNA is TGCGCCAGCAGCGGAGCGGTAGCGGGAGTGGGCGAGCAGTACTTC. This codes for CASSGAVAGVGEQYF. The full variable domain, rest sourced from reference TRBV5-1 and TRBJ2-7, is KAGVTQTPRYLIKTRGQQVTLSCSPISGHRSVSWYQQTPGQGLQFLFEYFSETQRNKGNFPGRFSGRQFSNSRSEMNVSTLELGDSALYLCASSGAVAGVGEQYFGPGTRLTVT.

The chain has TRBV6-1 and TRBJ2-5; TRBD1 agrees at 7 bases. CDR3 length equals 14 residues. CDR1 is MNHNS, CDR2 SASEGT, per germline. J lost 4 bases, V lost 6 bases, and 8 bases had no gene match. This CDR3 is CASRTGQILETQYF. The CDR3 DNA follows: TGTGCCAGCAGGACGGGACAGATTTTAGAGACCCAGTACTTC.

This chain uses TRBV7-9 with TRBJ1-1; TRBD1 matches 9 bases. The germline V gene has CDR1 SEHNR and CDR2 FQNEAQ (reference sequence). V lost 6 bases, J lost 5 bases, and 4 bases stayed unmatched. The CDR3 is 13 amino acids. The CDR3 DNA reads as TGTGCCAGCAGTAACAGGGGGCGGACTGAAGCTTTCTTT. This translates into CASSNRGRTEAFF.

The rearrangement joins TRBV2 to TRBJ2-7, with D hard to call. Between the trimmed V and J ends, which lost 7 bases and 7 bases, there was a span of 11 bases. Per germline, CDR1 SNHLY and CDR2 FYNNEI. The CDR3 runs 11 residues. The CDR3 sequence is CASNLLGEQYF. The CDR3 bases are TGTGCCAGCAACCTTCTTGGAGAGCAGTACTTC.

The chain recombines TRBV11-2 with TRBJ2-3, with unresolved D. There are 16 residues in the CDR3. Germline-derived CDR1 and CDR2 are SGHAT and FQNNGV. Trimming removed 5 bases from V and 1 base from J, with 16 bases in between. CDR3 loop: CASSPRRLARTDTQYF. The CDR3 DNA reads TGTGCCAGCAGCCCCCGTCGGCTCGCGCGCACAGATACGCAGTATTTT.

This chain uses TRBV5-4 with TRBJ1-2, with 7 bases that match TRBD1. V was pared by 1 base and J by 6 bases, with 15 bases of the junction left unmatched. This CDR3 has 17 amino acids. The V gene's germline CDR1 is SGHNT and CDR2 YYREEE (reference sequence). The CDR3 spells CASSLLLLGTDGNGYTF. The CDR3, as DNA: TGTGCCAGCAGCTTGCTGCTTCTAGGGACAGATGGGAATGGCTACACCTTC. The whole variable domain, filled in from reference TRBV5-4 and TRBJ1-2, reads ETGVTQSPTHLIKTRGQQVTLRCSSQSGHNTVSWYQQALGQGPQFIFQYYREEENGRGNFPPRFSGLQFPNYSSELNVNALELDDSALYLCASSLLLLGTDGNGYTFGSGTRLTVV.

This clone was recorded a few times. V and J are TRBV18 and TRBJ1-6; TRBD1 might be the D (5 bases). This CDR3 comprises 16 residues. The V and J ends lost 3 bases and 7 bases respectively, with 16 bases between them. The V gene's germline CDR1 is KGHSH and CDR2 LQKENI. The CDR3 loop is CASSPMGRVKNSPLHF. As DNA, the CDR3 is TGTGCCAGCTCACCCATGGGCAGGGTTAAGAATTCACCCCTCCACTTT.

The gene calls are TRBV7-9 and TRBJ1-2, with 9 bases identical to TRBD1. V lost 4 bases and J lost 6; bases outside the gene matches: 6. In germline, CDR1 is SEHNR, CDR2 FQNEAQ (reference sequence). The CDR3 runs 14 residues. In nucleotides, the CDR3 is TGTGCCAGCAGCTGGCGGGGACAGGGAGATGGCTACACCTTC. Translation gives CASSWRGQGDGYTF.

This sequence joins TRBV6-6 and TRBJ2-7; no firm D call. Germline lookup yields CDR1 MNHNY and CDR2 SVGAGI (reference sequence). Trimming took off 0 bases at V and 0 bases at J, with 12 bases between the two ends. This CDR3 contains 16 residues. The CDR3 DNA reads as TGTGCCAGCAGTTACTCGAGCGCCTTGAGCTCCTACGAGCAGTACTTC. Its translation is CASSYSSALSSYEQYF.

This chain links TRBV11-3 with TRBJ2-1; no reliable D call. CDR1 is SGHNT, CDR2 YENEEA, per germline. V shed 1 base and J shed 8 bases, with 15 bases lying between them. CDR3 length equals 15 residues. The CDR3 region has the DNA TGTGCCAGCAGCTTAGCGGAAGGCCCATTGGATGAGCAGTTCTTC. Translating it yields CASSLAEGPLDEQFF. The variable domain in full, completed from reference TRBV11-3 and TRBJ2-1, reads EAGVVQSPRYKIIEKKQPVAFWCNPISGHNTLYWYLQNLGQGPELLIRYENEEAVDDSQLPKDRFSAERLKGVDSTLKIQPAELGDSAVYLCASSLAEGPLDEQFFGPGTRLTVL.

The rearrangement joins TRBV6-1 to TRBJ2-1, with 7 bases matching TRBD2. CDR1 is MNHNS and CDR2 is SASEGT in the germline V gene. Trimming took 2 bases from V and 0 from J; bases not matched to a gene: 10. This CDR3 comprises 18 residues. The CDR3 nucleotides read TGTGCCAGCAGTGAACATTCTGCGGGAGAGCTCTCCTACAATGAGCAGTTCTTC. Its protein product is CASSEHSAGELSYNEQFF.

The chain recombines TRBV5-4 with TRBJ2-1; 9 bases align to TRBD1. Germline CDR1 reads SGHNT; CDR2 reads YYREEE (reference sequence). The V gene end was trimmed by 5 bases and the J gene end by 8 bases; junction bases not matched to a gene: 5. This CDR3 is built from 13 residues. The CDR3 here is CASSVDRGDEQFF. Written as DNA, the CDR3 is TGTGCCAGCAGTGTTGACAGGGGGGATGAGCAGTTCTTC.

The chain employs TRBV6-1 and TRBJ1-1, with TRBD1 matching over 7 bases. V trimming: 4 bases; J trimming: 4 bases; junction bases outside the gene matches: 6. This CDR3 is 14 amino acids long. The germline V gene has CDR1 MNHNS and CDR2 SASEGT. Here the CDR3 reads CASSGMTGFTEAFF. The DNA for the CDR3 is TGTGCCAGCAGTGGGATGACAGGGTTCACTGAAGCTTTCTTT.

The chain uses TRBV4-2 and TRBJ1-6; no clear D. Per germline, CDR1 LGHNA and CDR2 YNFKEQ. The CDR3 is 16 amino acids. V lost 4 bases to trimming and J lost 0 bases, with 10 bases between them. This CDR3 reads CASSRESSSYNSPLHF. The DNA for the CDR3 is TGTGCCAGCAGCCGAGAGTCTAGCTCCTATAATTCACCCCTCCACTTT.

In this sample, this clone turned up once. The genes are TRBV4-3 and TRBJ2-2; D is possibly TRBD2 (5 bases). This CDR3 spans 14 amino acids. Trimming took 4 bases from V and 1 from J, leaving 7 bases between them. Germline-derived CDR1 and CDR2 are LGHNA and YSLEER. The CDR3 here is CASSLEVNTGELFF. CDR3 coding DNA: TGCGCCAGCAGCCTGGAGGTGAACACCGGGGAGCTGTTTTTT.

The chain is built from TRBV7-2 and TRBJ2-1; a weak D match, TRBD2 (6 bases). Between the trimmed V and J ends, which lost 4 bases and 4 bases, there was a span of 14 bases. Looked up from germline, CDR1 is SGHTA and CDR2 is FQGNSA. This CDR3 is 15 amino acids long. The CDR3 DNA is TGTGCCAGCAGCTCCGCGGGGTCAGTATACAATGAGCAGTTCTTC. Its protein product is CASSSAGSVYNEQFF.

On this clone: The junction shows a germline mismatch at one end, possibly a read error. The V and J genes are TRBV7-9 and TRBJ1-1; D is unresolved. Germline loops: CDR1 SEHNR, CDR2 FQNEAQ (reference sequence). The length of the CDR3 is 13 residues. In nucleotides, the CDR3 is TGTGCCAGCAGCCGACTGGTGAACACTAAAGCTTTCTTT. Translation: CASSRLVNTKAFF. The entire variable domain, with the rest obtained from reference TRBV7-9 and TRBJ1-1, is as follows: DTGVSQNPRHKITKRGQNVTFRCDPISEHNRLYWYRQTLGQGPEFLTYFQNEAQLEKSRLLSDRFSAERPKGSFSTLEIQRTEQGDSAMYLCASSRLVNTKAFFGQGTRLTVV.

A note on this clone: One end of the junction is discordant with germline, which a read error may explain. The chain uses TRBV10-3 and TRBJ2-7; 11 positions agree with TRBD2. Germline CDR1 ENHRY, CDR2 SYGVKD. CDR3 length equals 13 residues. The CDR3 DNA reads TGTGCCATCAGCCCTGAGACTAGCGGGACCGTGAACTTC. As protein: CAISPETSGTVNF.

The chain combines TRBV30 with TRBJ1-2; the D gene is possibly TRBD1 (5 bases). V was cut by 4 bases and J by 6 bases, with 12 bases left in between. This CDR3 is 12 amino acids long. Per germline, CDR1 GTSNPN and CDR2 SVGIG (reference sequence). CDR3 nucleotide sequence: TGTGCCTGGAAGGGGACTTTGGATGGCTACACCTTC. It codes for CAWKGTLDGYTF.

The CDR3 loop reads CASRVGQGEAFF. CDR3 coding DNA: TGTGCCAGCAGGGTTGGACAGGGGGAAGCTTTCTTT. The rearrangement joins TRBV28 to TRBJ1-1, with TRBD1 identical over 9 bases. V lost 6 bases to trimming and J lost 8 bases; unmatched junction nucleotides: 4. The V gene's germline CDR1 is MDHEN and CDR2 SYDVKM. CDR3 length: 12 amino acids.